This T cell receptor beta chain was identified during a study of T-cell reconstitution after alpha-beta-depleted transplantation in children (dated by TCRdb to the mid-2010s). In terms of the full investigation: Using TCR repertoire profiling, the study quantitatively followed how T-cell immune reconstitution unfolded in children after TCRalphabeta/CD19-depleted allogeneic hematopoietic cell transplantation. Study-wide findings and limitations: Apparently early alphabetaT-cell count recovery about two months after transplant reportedly relied on only several hundred rapidly expanded clones derived from non-depleted graft cells. Over subsequent months, a decline in hyperexpanded clone frequencies was noted, and after one year, T-cell counts and TCRbeta diversity were mostly ascribed to newly produced T cells. The high TCRbeta diversity at day 60 in some patients was ascribed to recipient T cells and intrathymic progenitors that had survived conditioning.

Its CDR3 holds 14 amino acids, cysteine through phenylalanine. Of all the DNA, just the CDR3 is kept, 42 bases in frame from base 1. CDR1 and CDR2 were assigned from the germline V gene as SGHTA and FQGNSA. V lost 0 bases and J lost 7 bases, and the count of bases not matched to a germline gene is 4. In the paper's terms, the treatment or condition label means: allogeneic hematopoietic cell transplantation with graft depleted of TCRalphabeta T cells and CD19 B cells. The children who served as transplant recipients had been given grafts of TCRalphabeta/CD19-depleted allogeneic hematopoietic cells. Library preparation used PCR. The data were produced on an Illumina HiSeq 2500. To normalize quantification of the TCRbeta repertoire, the TCR libraries were built with molecular barcoding that relied on unique molecular identifiers. TCRdb ran its own pipeline on the public reads, namely fastp trimming at Q25 and MiXCR clone calling, and kept in-frame beta chains. Duplicate CDR3 protein sequences are folded into a single record with the most common DNA and genes. The sample table records about 76,000 distinct CDR3 sequences; less than 15% of these occur just once. 25% to 30% of the sample is held by the ten biggest clonotypes.

The table lists this clonotype with a count of one. It lacks a known antigen. The record has no base qualities; no much larger clone is one base away. A single read offers scant evidence. The sequence is built from TRBV7-2 and TRBJ2-3; 7 central nucleotides agree with TRBD2. The receptor was derived from a male patient aged 2-15 years who had a stem cell transplant for acute lymphoblastic leukemia, so the T cells may come from the graft donor. This specimen was PBMCs, mostly from graft donor cells, taken 180 days after TCRalphabeta/CD19-depleted stem cell transplant. CDR3 protein: CASSLAGGPNTQYF. The DNA sequence is given as TGTGCCAGCAGCTTAGCGGGAGGGCCGAATACGCAGTATTTT. Extended through the reference TRBV7-2 and TRBJ2-3 proteins, this CDR3 yields the full variable domain: GAGVSQSPSNKVTEKGKDVELRCDPISGHTALYWYRQSLGQGLEFLIYFQGNSAPDKSGLPSDRFSAERTGGSVSTLTIQRTQQEDSAVYLCASSLAGGPNTQYFGPGTRLTVL.